These T cell receptor beta chains were read from a single sample in a study of blood T cells in healthy people across ages. Via MiXCR, TCRdb re-called the 5' RACE reads, giving one row per CDR3 protein. The top ten clones hold less than 8% of a sample with 1.4 million to 1.5 million distinct CDR3 sequences, roughly 40% of them seen once. Sequencing used blood. Receptors were obtained from a woman aged 18-29 years in good health. CDR3s include the opening cysteine and the closing phenylalanine or tryptophan.

J gene | V gene | CDR3 protein
TRBJ2-7 | TRBV4-1 | CASSQARDRSSYEQYF
TRBJ1-4 | TRBV5-1 | CASSLRGGSNEKLFF
TRBJ2-1 | TRBV20-1 | CSASGTSGINEQFF
TRBJ2-1 | TRBV6-6 | CASSYSGETYNEQFF
NA | TRBV7-2 | CASSLVGLAGYNEQYF
TRBJ2-7 | TRBV24-1 | CATSDGDRAYEQYF
TRBJ2-4 | TRBV7-8 | CASSVGGAKNSQYF
TRBJ2-1 | TRBV29-1 | CSVEGTGIYNEQFF
TRBJ2-7 | TRBV2 | CASRDGFYEQYF
TRBJ1-1 | TRBV15 | CATAPGLGEAFF
TRBJ2-1 | TRBV5-4 | CASSPNSNEQFF
TRBJ2-7 | TRBV6-5 | CASSDSGYYEQYF
TRBJ1-1 | TRBV5-1 | CASSNGQGANEAFF
TRBJ2-1 | TRBV20-1 | CSARRRTSGGDEQFF
TRBJ2-1 | TRBV10-3 | CAIRSDGDYNEQFF
TRBJ2-5 | TRBV24-1 | CATSDSRDRGGETQYF
TRBJ2-3 | TRBV18 | CASSDRGYTQYF
TRBJ2-5 | TRBV11-2 | CASSLEIQETQYF
TRBJ2-1 | TRBV7-2 | CASSGLAALGAYNEQFF
TRBJ1-1 | TRBV20-1 | CSATGTYTEAFF
TRBJ2-7 | TRBV24-1 | CATSASGNNEQYF
TRBJ1-2 | TRBV20-1 | CSAPGPLPVYGYTF
TRBJ2-1 | TRBV30 | CAWRLAGAAVPSSYNEQFF
TRBJ2-7 | TRBV7-2 | CASGLVGRAYEQYF
TRBJ2-3 | TRBV6-5 | CASSFHRGRTDTQYF
TRBJ2-3 | TRBV9 | CASSALLPGLAGGPGTDTQYF
TRBJ2-7 | TRBV18 | CASSPTSGGISSYEQYF
TRBJ1-2 | TRBV6-5 | CASRGEGNVLSYTF
TRBJ1-5 | TRBV2 | CASSRASGNQPQHF
TRBJ2-5 | TRBV5-1 | CASSGGLIYGFQETQYF
TRBJ2-7 | TRBV11-2 | CASSPRDSQTLYEQYF
NA | TRBV5-1 | CASSFKSGTYNEQYF
NA | TRBV20-1 | CSAASSGNSQETQYF
TRBJ2-7 | TRBV15 | CATSRDISYWAYNEQYF
NA | TRBV27 | CASSPRVRGQETQYF
TRBJ2-7 | TRBV28 | CASGSGSRYEQYF
TRBJ2-7 | TRBV4-1 | CASSTPTSGSYEQYF
TRBJ2-3 | TRBV10-3 | CAITAGGTDTQYF
TRBJ2-1 | TRBV20-1 | CSARGDPGLYNEQFF
TRBJ2-5 | TRBV28 | CASSLGVSRETQYF
TRBJ1-2 | TRBV27 | CASSLGTGPLFGYTF
TRBJ1-1 | TRBV27 | CASGSSGGGNTEAFF
TRBJ2-7 | TRBV5-1 | CASSLGTGLPYEQYF